The 14 T cell receptor beta chains given below trace back to one sample, sequenced in a study of monozygotic twins with inflammatory bowel disease. TCRdb reprocessed the 5' RACE reads; each CDR3 protein has one entry and no DNA is given. The sample table sets out 150,000 to 200,000 distinct CDR3 sequences. The sample was blood. The receptor set was obtained from a human donor with ulcerative colitis or Crohn's disease, or a healthy co-twin of an affected twin (not recorded which).

This rearrangement joins TRBV5-5 to TRBJ1-1; TCRdb designates TRBD1, a call that cannot be tested without DNA. Germline V gene sequence: CDR1 SGHKS, CDR2 YYEKEE (reference sequence). This CDR3 spans 15 amino acids. CDR3: CASSLGRTAWTEAFF.

The chain couples TRBV3-1 to TRBJ1-2. Germline loops: CDR1 LGHDT, CDR2 YNNKEL (reference sequence). The CDR3 totals 15 residues. The chain's CDR3 is CASSQGQRGREGYTF.

V is TRBV20-1 and J is TRBJ2-1; TCRdb's D call, TRBD2, is unchecked because there is no DNA. This CDR3 contains 16 residues. Germline CDR1 DFQATT, CDR2 SNEGSKA (reference sequence). The CDR3 sequence is CSASPRRVGTYNEQFF.

The chain links TRBV28 to TRBJ2-7; with no DNA, the TCRdb D assignment of TRBD1 cannot be verified. Germline-derived CDR1 and CDR2 are MDHEN and SYDVKM. The CDR3 is 13 residues long. The CDR3 sequence is CASSPGSVYEQYF.

The gene calls are TRBV12-3 or TRBV12-4 and TRBJ1-2. This CDR3 has 15 residues. The CDR3 region is CASSKSGSANYGYTF.

The rearrangement joins TRBV7-6 to TRBJ1-5. The CDR3 consists of 13 residues. The germline CDR1 and CDR2 sequences are SGHVS and FNYEAQ. The CDR3 region is CASSLQDGQPQHF.

The chain has TRBV5-6 and TRBJ1-2; TCRdb picks TRBD1, but there is no DNA to check that call. The germline V gene encodes CDR1 SGHDT and CDR2 YYEEEE. CDR3 length: 14 amino acids. This CDR3 is CASTYRGGIYGYTF.

The chain uses TRBV27 and TRBJ2-7; TCRdb designates TRBD1, a call that cannot be tested without DNA. The CDR3 sequence is 14 residues long. Germline V CDR1 and CDR2: MNHEY, SMNVEV (reference sequence). CDR3 sequence: CASSLRTGWHEQYF.

The gene calls are TRBV5-1 and TRBJ2-7; as DNA is missing, the TRBD1 call by TCRdb cannot be tested. The CDR3 sequence is 12 residues long. The germline CDR1 and CDR2 sequences are SGHRS and YFSETQ. The CDR3: CASSLKGVEQYF.

The chain links TRBV6-6 to TRBJ2-1. CDR1 and CDR2 from the germline V gene are MNHNY and SVGAGI (reference sequence). The CDR3 length is 14 residues. CDR3 loop: CASSYGTAYNEQFF.

The chain uses TRBV10-2 and TRBJ2-1; TCRdb proposes TRBD1, but this gene call is untestable without DNA. Germline V gene data show CDR1 as WSHSY and CDR2 as SAAADI. CDR3 length: 11 amino acids. The CDR3 loop is CASSPRHEQFF.

The V gene is TRBV4-2, the J gene TRBJ1-6; TCRdb's D call of TRBD1 is untestable without DNA. Germline V lookup: CDR1 LGHNA, CDR2 YNFKEQ. The CDR3 length is 16 residues. The CDR3 sequence: CASSQDVGTDNSPLHF.

This sequence joins TRBV28 and TRBJ2-7; TCRdb's D gene call, TRBD2, goes unchecked for lack of DNA. The CDR3 loop spans 14 amino acids. Germline V CDR1 and CDR2: MDHEN, SYDVKM. This chain's CDR3 is CASSWTSLSYEQYF.

The chain couples TRBV28 to TRBJ2-7; TCRdb outputs TRBD1, but without DNA this stays unchecked. This CDR3 region has 14 residues. Germline-derived CDR1 and CDR2 are MDHEN and SYDVKM. CDR3 sequence: CATRGQGVSYEQYF. Complete variable domain (other parts from reference TRBV28 and TRBJ2-7): DVKVTQSSRYLVKRTGEKVFLECVQDMDHENMFWYRQDPGLGLRLIYFSYDVKMKEKGDIPEGYSVSREKKERFSLILESASTNQTSMYLCATRGQGVSYEQYFGPGTRLTVT.